These T cell receptor beta chains were read from a single sample in a study of blood T cell repertoires in COVID-19. Method: immunoSEQ multiplex PCR; TCRdb's copy keeps in-frame clones and lacks some. There are around 180,000 clones in the sample; approximately 79% occur only once, and less than 3% lies in the top ten. Sequencing was performed on peripheral blood. These TCRs come from a woman older than 75 with acute or convalescent COVID-19. The CDR3 runs from the conserved cysteine through the conserved F or W. Fields, in order: D gene, J gene, V gene, clone size, CDR3 DNA, CDR3 protein. A D gene is named only where the DNA matches it firmly. The size of a clone is reported for some rows only, either as once, few or many, or as a class for expanded clones.

d_gene: TRBD1; j_gene: TRBJ1-2; v_gene: TRBV2; abundance: few; CDR3nt: TGTGCCAGCAGTGCCGGGGGGACAGGTTTTCAACCTGGCTACACCTTC; CDR3aa: CASSAGGTGFQPGYTF
d_gene: TRBD1; j_gene: TRBJ2-7; v_gene: TRBV28; abundance: once; CDR3nt: TGTGCCAGCACCTCGGGACAGTCCTACGAGCAGTACTTC; CDR3aa: CASTSGQSYEQYF
d_gene: TRBD1; j_gene: TRBJ2-2; v_gene: TRBV27; abundance: .; CDR3nt: TGTGCCAGCAGTTTACAAATAGGACAGGGGGCCCCCGGGGAGCTGTTTTTT; CDR3aa: CASSLQIGQGAPGELFF
d_gene: TRBD1; j_gene: TRBJ1-3; v_gene: TRBV10-3; abundance: .; CDR3nt: TGTGCCATCAGCCCCACCCCGACAGGGATCTCCGGAAACACCATATATTTT; CDR3aa: CAISPTPTGISGNTIYF
d_gene: TRBD1; j_gene: TRBJ2-1; v_gene: TRBV24-1; abundance: .; CDR3nt: TGTGCCACCAGTGATGTGGCCGGGACAGTGAATGAGCAGTTCTTC; CDR3aa: CATSDVAGTVNEQFF
d_gene: TRBD2; j_gene: TRBJ2-7; v_gene: TRBV18; abundance: .; CDR3nt: TGTGCCAGCTCACCACCGACGGGGGGAGGGACCGAGCAGTACTTC; CDR3aa: CASSPPTGGGTEQYF
d_gene: TRBD1; j_gene: TRBJ1-6; v_gene: TRBV7-2; abundance: .; CDR3nt: TGTGCCAGCAGCTTGTCCCGGACAGGGGACTCACCCCTCCACTTT; CDR3aa: CASSLSRTGDSPLHF
d_gene: .; j_gene: TRBJ1-4; v_gene: TRBV2; abundance: .; CDR3nt: TGTGCCAGCAGCATGGGGGCATCTAATGAAAAACTGTTTTTT; CDR3aa: CASSMGASNEKLFF
d_gene: TRBD2; j_gene: TRBJ2-1; v_gene: TRBV7-3; abundance: .; CDR3nt: TGTGCCAGCAGTCGGGCGGGAGCCTACAATGAGCAGTTCTTC; CDR3aa: CASSRAGAYNEQFF
d_gene: .; j_gene: TRBJ2-7; v_gene: TRBV30; abundance: few; CDR3nt: TGTGCCTGGAGTTTCAGGGGAGGGTCCTACGAGCAGTACTTC; CDR3aa: CAWSFRGGSYEQYF
d_gene: .; j_gene: TRBJ1-3; v_gene: TRBV28; abundance: once; CDR3nt: TGTGCCAGCAGTCTCTTTTTCTCTGGAAACACCATATATTTT; CDR3aa: CASSLFFSGNTIYF
d_gene: .; j_gene: TRBJ2-3; v_gene: TRBV2; abundance: few; CDR3nt: TGTGCCAGCAGTGATATAGCGGGCACAGATACGCAGTATTTT; CDR3aa: CASSDIAGTDTQYF
d_gene: TRBD1; j_gene: TRBJ1-2; v_gene: TRBV28; abundance: .; CDR3nt: TGTGCCGCAGGACAGGATTATTATGGCTACACCTTC; CDR3aa: CAAGQDYYGYTF
d_gene: TRBD1; j_gene: TRBJ2-3; v_gene: TRBV7-2; abundance: .; CDR3nt: TGTGCCAGCAGCTTGACGGGACAGGGGACAGATACGCAGTATTTT; CDR3aa: CASSLTGQGTDTQYF
d_gene: TRBD1; j_gene: TRBJ1-3; v_gene: TRBV27; abundance: .; CDR3nt: TGTGCCAGCAGTTTAGGGCAGGGGGCGGGGGGAAACACCATATATTTT; CDR3aa: CASSLGQGAGGNTIYF
d_gene: TRBD2; j_gene: TRBJ2-3; v_gene: TRBV28; abundance: .; CDR3nt: TGTGCCAGCAGCACAACGTCCATAGCGGGAAACACAGATACGCAGTATTTT; CDR3aa: CASSTTSIAGNTDTQYF
d_gene: .; j_gene: TRBJ2-1; v_gene: TRBV9; abundance: .; CDR3nt: TGTGCCAGCATCCACAAGGGGCTTTGGATTTACAATGAGCAGTTCTTC; CDR3aa: CASIHKGLWIYNEQFF
d_gene: .; j_gene: TRBJ1-5; v_gene: TRBV28; abundance: .; CDR3nt: TGTGCCAGCACACAGTCAGGGGATGGTCAGCCCCAGCATTTT; CDR3aa: CASTQSGDGQPQHF
d_gene: .; j_gene: TRBJ2-5; v_gene: TRBV27; abundance: .; CDR3nt: TGTGCCAGCAGTACAAATAGCCGAGAGACCCAGTACTTC; CDR3aa: CASSTNSRETQYF
d_gene: .; j_gene: TRBJ2-5; v_gene: TRBV11-2; abundance: .; CDR3nt: TGTGCCAGCAGCTTAGTCGGGCTAGGTCCGGGGGAGACCCAGTACTTC; CDR3aa: CASSLVGLGPGETQYF
d_gene: .; j_gene: TRBJ1-2; v_gene: TRBV6-5; abundance: .; CDR3nt: TGTGCCAGCAGGTCGGACAGCCTCTATGGCTACACCTTC; CDR3aa: CASRSDSLYGYTF
d_gene: TRBD2; j_gene: TRBJ2-7; v_gene: TRBV24-1; abundance: .; CDR3nt: TGTGCCACCAGTGATATTGGGACTAGCGGGAGATACGAGCAGTACTTC; CDR3aa: CATSDIGTSGRYEQYF
d_gene: TRBD1; j_gene: TRBJ1-6; v_gene: TRBV25-1; abundance: .; CDR3nt: TGTGCCAGCAGTTTACAGGGGGCCAGAAATTCACCCCTCCACTTT; CDR3aa: CASSLQGARNSPLHF
d_gene: .; j_gene: TRBJ1-3; v_gene: TRBV14; abundance: .; CDR3nt: TGTGCCAGCAGCCAAGATGGCGGTAGCTCTGGAAACACCATATATTTT; CDR3aa: CASSQDGGSSGNTIYF
d_gene: .; j_gene: TRBJ1-2; v_gene: TRBV12-3/TRBV12-4; abundance: .; CDR3nt: TGTGCCAGCATGGTCTTCGGGAACTATGGCTACACCTTC; CDR3aa: CASMVFGNYGYTF
d_gene: TRBD2; j_gene: TRBJ2-1; v_gene: TRBV19; abundance: .; CDR3nt: TGTGCCAGTAGTCGCGGACTAGCGGGAAACTACAATGAGCAGTTCTTC; CDR3aa: CASSRGLAGNYNEQFF
d_gene: .; j_gene: TRBJ2-1; v_gene: TRBV2; abundance: .; CDR3nt: TGTGCCAGCAGTGAGGGCGGGATCGCCTACAATGAGCAGTTCTTC; CDR3aa: CASSEGGIAYNEQFF
d_gene: TRBD1; j_gene: TRBJ2-3; v_gene: TRBV5-1; abundance: .; CDR3nt: TGCGCCAGCAGCTTGTGGGCAGGGGGCGATACGCAGTATTTT; CDR3aa: CASSLWAGGDTQYF
d_gene: .; j_gene: TRBJ1-6; v_gene: TRBV28; abundance: .; CDR3nt: TGTGCCAGCAGAGGGGGATATAGTTATTCACCCCTCCACTTT; CDR3aa: CASRGGYSYSPLHF
d_gene: .; j_gene: TRBJ2-1; v_gene: TRBV12-3/TRBV12-4; abundance: .; CDR3nt: TGTGCCAGCAGTCTGGCTACTAGTGAGCAGTTCTTC; CDR3aa: CASSLATSEQFF
d_gene: .; j_gene: TRBJ1-2; v_gene: TRBV7-9; abundance: few; CDR3nt: TGTGCCAGCAGCTTAACAGGTGGCTACACCTTC; CDR3aa: CASSLTGGYTF
d_gene: .; j_gene: TRBJ2-7; v_gene: TRBV5-1; abundance: .; CDR3nt: TGCGCCAGCAGCTGGACCGGGACATCCTACGAGCAGTACTTC; CDR3aa: CASSWTGTSYEQYF
d_gene: .; j_gene: TRBJ2-5; v_gene: TRBV5-6; abundance: .; CDR3nt: TGTGCCAGCAGCCGCCTCGGAGAGACCCAGTACTTC; CDR3aa: CASSRLGETQYF
d_gene: TRBD1; j_gene: TRBJ1-1; v_gene: TRBV6-5; abundance: .; CDR3nt: TGTGCCACCGGACGACAGGGTCACACTGAAGCTTTCTTT; CDR3aa: CATGRQGHTEAFF
d_gene: .; j_gene: TRBJ2-1; v_gene: TRBV25-1; abundance: .; CDR3nt: TGTGCCAGCAGTGGGAGTTACAATGAGCAGTTCTTC; CDR3aa: CASSGSYNEQFF
d_gene: TRBD1; j_gene: TRBJ1-2; v_gene: TRBV4-3; abundance: .; CDR3nt: TGCGCCAGCAGGCCGACAGGGGACTATGGCTACACCTTC; CDR3aa: CASRPTGDYGYTF
d_gene: TRBD2; j_gene: TRBJ2-3; v_gene: TRBV5-3; abundance: .; CDR3nt: TGTGCCAGAAGCTTTTCATGCGGGAGGGGTGATACGCAGTATTTT; CDR3aa: CARSFSCGRGDTQYF
d_gene: TRBD1; j_gene: TRBJ2-7; v_gene: TRBV4-2; abundance: .; CDR3nt: TGTGCCAGCAGCCAAGATTTGAAACAGGGGTCTCACGAGCAGTACTTC; CDR3aa: CASSQDLKQGSHEQYF
d_gene: TRBD1; j_gene: TRBJ1-1; v_gene: TRBV7-2; abundance: .; CDR3nt: TGTGCCAGCAGCTGGACAGGGCCGGCGAACACTGAAGCTTTCTTT; CDR3aa: CASSWTGPANTEAFF
d_gene: TRBD2; j_gene: TRBJ2-7; v_gene: TRBV18; abundance: .; CDR3nt: TGTGCCAGCTCACTCCCGCCCGGACTAGGGTTCTACGAGCAGTACTTC; CDR3aa: CASSLPPGLGFYEQYF
d_gene: TRBD1; j_gene: TRBJ1-3; v_gene: TRBV7-3; abundance: few; CDR3nt: TGTGCCAGCAGCTTGACCGGGACAGGGTTCGGAAACACCATATATTTT; CDR3aa: CASSLTGTGFGNTIYF
d_gene: .; j_gene: TRBJ1-2; v_gene: TRBV19; abundance: few; CDR3nt: TGTGCCAGTAGTATAGATCTGGATCGGGACTATGGCTACACCTTC; CDR3aa: CASSIDLDRDYGYTF
d_gene: .; j_gene: TRBJ2-3; v_gene: TRBV6-1; abundance: .; CDR3nt: TGTGCCAGCAGTGAAGATCGGGACTCCTTTTTCACAGATACGCAGTATTTT; CDR3aa: CASSEDRDSFFTDTQYF
d_gene: .; j_gene: TRBJ2-6; v_gene: TRBV6-4; abundance: .; CDR3nt: TGTGCCAGCAGTCGACACCCCGTCTCTGGGGCCAACGTCCTGACTTTC; CDR3aa: CASSRHPVSGANVLTF
d_gene: TRBD1; j_gene: TRBJ1-3; v_gene: TRBV7-9; abundance: .; CDR3nt: TGTGCCAGCAGCTTCGGACAGGAAAACACCATATATTTT; CDR3aa: CASSFGQENTIYF
d_gene: .; j_gene: TRBJ1-5; v_gene: TRBV6-4; abundance: .; CDR3nt: TGTGCCAGCAGTGACCAGATGAATCAGCCCCAGCATTTT; CDR3aa: CASSDQMNQPQHF
d_gene: .; j_gene: TRBJ2-7; v_gene: TRBV18; abundance: .; CDR3nt: TGTGCCAGCTCGTTGGGCCAGGGCAGAGGCTACGAGCAGTACTTC; CDR3aa: CASSLGQGRGYEQYF
d_gene: TRBD2; j_gene: TRBJ2-7; v_gene: TRBV27; abundance: .; CDR3nt: TGTGCCAGCAGTTTCCAGCGGGGCACCTACGAGCAGTACTTC; CDR3aa: CASSFQRGTYEQYF
d_gene: .; j_gene: TRBJ1-1; v_gene: TRBV27; abundance: .; CDR3nt: TGTGCCAGCAGACAGAACACTGAAGCTTTCTTT; CDR3aa: CASRQNTEAFF
d_gene: TRBD2; j_gene: TRBJ2-1; v_gene: TRBV9; abundance: once; CDR3nt: TGTGCCAGCAGCTATGGACTAGCGGGCAATGAGCAGTTCTTC; CDR3aa: CASSYGLAGNEQFF
d_gene: TRBD2; j_gene: TRBJ2-1; v_gene: TRBV7-9; abundance: .; CDR3nt: TGTGCCAGCAGACCACTAGGACTAGCGGGTTTCTCCTACAATGAGCAGTTCTTC; CDR3aa: CASRPLGLAGFSYNEQFF
d_gene: TRBD1; j_gene: TRBJ1-6; v_gene: TRBV30; abundance: .; CDR3nt: TGTGCCTCGTCGCCGACAGGGGGTAGCTCCTATAATTCACCCCTCCACTTT; CDR3aa: CASSPTGGSSYNSPLHF
d_gene: .; j_gene: TRBJ1-5; v_gene: TRBV4-3; abundance: .; CDR3nt: TGCGCCAGCAGCCAAGTTGCAGGGAGCAATCAGCCCCAGCATTTT; CDR3aa: CASSQVAGSNQPQHF
d_gene: .; j_gene: TRBJ2-3; v_gene: TRBV5-4; abundance: .; CDR3nt: TGTGCCAGCAGCTTGGTCGGGGGTCATAGCACAGATACGCAGTATTTT; CDR3aa: CASSLVGGHSTDTQYF
d_gene: TRBD1; j_gene: TRBJ1-5; v_gene: TRBV2; abundance: .; CDR3nt: TGTGCCAGCGTGGACAGGATCAATCAGCCCCAGCATTTT; CDR3aa: CASVDRINQPQHF
d_gene: .; j_gene: TRBJ2-1; v_gene: TRBV28; abundance: few; CDR3nt: TGTGCCAGCAGTTTTATCCGCGCAAATGAGCAGTTCTTC; CDR3aa: CASSFIRANEQFF
d_gene: .; j_gene: TRBJ2-1; v_gene: TRBV21-1; abundance: .; CDR3nt: TGTGCCAGCAGCAAAAACTCAGGCGGGAGTTCCTACAATGAGCAGTTCTTC; CDR3aa: CASSKNSGGSSYNEQFF
d_gene: TRBD2; j_gene: TRBJ2-3; v_gene: TRBV11-2; abundance: .; CDR3nt: TGTGCCAGCAGCCCACCGGGACTAGCGGGAGATTGGCGGCCAGATACGCAGTATTTT; CDR3aa: CASSPPGLAGDWRPDTQYF
d_gene: TRBD1; j_gene: TRBJ2-3; v_gene: TRBV27; abundance: .; CDR3nt: TGTGCCAGCAGGAAGGGGGCCCGCGCAGATACGCAGTATTTT; CDR3aa: CASRKGARADTQYF